One sample yielded the 8 T cell receptor beta chains listed below, sequenced in a study of blood T cell repertoires in COVID-19. Measured with immunoSEQ multiplex PCR; TCRdb has only the in-frame clones, and not every one. This table has approximately 500,000 clones, roughly 90% appearing once. Sequencing was carried out using PBMCs or T cells enriched from blood (not recorded which). The receptors stem from a woman aged 40 to 50 who had recovered from COVID-19.

This clone was found once. The V and J genes are TRBV28 and TRBJ2-7; 8 positions agree with TRBD1. Germline V gives CDR1 MDHEN, CDR2 SYDVKM. There are 15 residues in the CDR3. J lost 3 bases, V lost 5 bases, and 9 bases had no gene match. In DNA, the CDR3 is TGTGCCAGCAGTCGACCCGGGACAGGCTTCTACGAGCAGTACTTC. Protein product: CASSRPGTGFYEQYF. Using reference TRBV28 and TRBJ2-7 for the parts outside the CDR3, the full variable domain is DVKVTQSSRYLVKRTGEKVFLECVQDMDHENMFWYRQDPGLGLRLIYFSYDVKMKEKGDIPEGYSVSREKKERFSLILESASTNQTSMYLCASSRPGTGFYEQYFGPGTRLTVT.

The V and J genes are TRBV13 and TRBJ2-1; 10 bases line up with TRBD2. The V gene's germline CDR1 is PRHDT and CDR2 FYEKMQ (reference sequence). The V gene end was trimmed by 5 bases and the J gene end by 8 bases; junction bases not matched to a gene: 21. There are 19 residues in the CDR3. The CDR3, as DNA: TGTGCCAGCAGCCCCGGGGGGAGCGGGAGGGCCTACGTCCGGGATGAGCAGTTCTTC. Its protein is CASSPGGSGRAYVRDEQFF.

The V and J genes are TRBV18 and TRBJ1-2, with D possibly matching TRBD1 (5 bases). The CDR3 runs 14 residues. V gave up 3 bases and J gave up 1 base, with 9 bases separating them. CDR1 is KGHSH and CDR2 is LQKENI in the germline V gene. The CDR3 loop is CASSPAGHNYGYTF. The CDR3 region has the DNA TGTGCCAGCTCACCGGCGGGGCATAACTATGGCTACACCTTC. Combining the CDR3 with reference TRBV18 and TRBJ1-2 gives the whole variable domain NAGVMQNPRHLVRRRGQEARLRCSPMKGHSHVYWYRQLPEEGLKFMVYLQKENIIDESGMPKERFSAEFPKEGPSILRIQQVVRGDSAAYFCASSPAGHNYGYTFGSGTRLTVV.

The chain recombines TRBV7-8 with TRBJ2-6; tentatively, D is TRBD2 (5 bases). The CDR3 consists of 14 residues. The germline gives CDR1 SGHVS, CDR2 FQNEAQ. V lost 11 bases and J 0 bases, leaving 11 bases between the germline ends. CDR3 sequence reads: CASSRDSGANVLTF. DNA of the CDR3: TGTGCCTCCTCGAGGGACTCTGGGGCCAACGTCCTGACTTTC.

This clone has more than one count but fewer than ten. This could be a read error, since a much larger clone is one nucleotide away. The chain joins TRBV7-2 to TRBJ1-1; TRBD1 is a possible D gene (5 bases). Germline assignment: CDR1 SGHTA and CDR2 FQGNSA. The CDR3 is made up of 12 amino acids. V was shortened by 5 bases and J by 6 bases, with 10 bases between the two germline ends. The CDR3 here is CASSPTGAEAFF. For the CDR3, the DNA is TGTGCCAGCAGCCCCACGGGGGCTGAAGCTTTCTTT.

This clone has just a few counts. The J gene is TRBJ1-1, the V gene TRBV5-6; D might be TRBD1 (6 bases). This CDR3 has 17 residues. V lost 4 bases, J lost 2 bases, and 21 bases lay in between. The germline V gene encodes CDR1 SGHDT and CDR2 YYEEEE. Written as DNA, the CDR3 is TGTGCCAGCAGCGAATTAAAGGCCGGGACACAAAACACTGAAGCTTTCTTT. Translated: CASSELKAGTQNTEAFF.

This clone was counted once. The chain links TRBV11-2 to TRBJ2-1; TRBD2 matches 8 bases. CDR1 and CDR2 (germline): SGHAT, FQNNGV. The CDR3 is 15 amino acids. V trimming: 2 bases; J trimming: 12 bases; junction bases outside the gene matches: 12. DNA for the CDR3: TGTGCCAGCAGCTTAATAGGCACTAGCGGTTCAAGGCAGTTCTTC. It codes for CASSLIGTSGSRQFF.

The genes are TRBV6-6 and TRBJ2-2, with D possibly TRBD1 on 6 matching bases. Germline CDR1 MNHNY, CDR2 SVGAGI (reference sequence). This CDR3 has 12 residues. Deletions cut 11 bases from V and 6 bases from J, with 13 bases between. The CDR3 reads CAGNSGAGELFF. The CDR3 coding sequence is TGTGCCGGGAACTCAGGGGCCGGGGAGCTGTTTTTT.